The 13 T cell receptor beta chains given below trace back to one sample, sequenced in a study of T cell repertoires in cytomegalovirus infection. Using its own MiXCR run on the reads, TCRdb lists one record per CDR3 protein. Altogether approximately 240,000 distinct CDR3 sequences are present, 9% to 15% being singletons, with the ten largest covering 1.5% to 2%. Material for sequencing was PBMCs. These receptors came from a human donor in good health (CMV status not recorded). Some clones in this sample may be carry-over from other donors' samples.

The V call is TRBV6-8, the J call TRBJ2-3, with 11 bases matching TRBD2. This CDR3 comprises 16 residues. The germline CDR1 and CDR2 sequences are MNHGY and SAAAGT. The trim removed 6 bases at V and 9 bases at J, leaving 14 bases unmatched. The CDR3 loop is CASSHRLAGSVGTQYF. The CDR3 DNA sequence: TGTGCCAGCAGCCACCGACTAGCGGGGTCTGTGGGGACGCAGTATTTT.

The CDR3 region is CATSRDWQIGEQFF. The CDR3 region has the DNA TGTGCCACCAGCAGAGATTGGCAGATCGGTGAGCAGTTCTTC. The chain links TRBV15 to TRBJ2-1; D not resolved. CDR1 LNHNV and CDR2 YYDKDF come from the germline V gene (reference sequence). The CDR3 runs to 14 residues. The germline V and J ends were trimmed by 0 bases and 9 bases, with 12 bases remaining between them. Supplemented by reference TRBV15 and TRBJ2-1, the full variable domain reads DAMVIQNPRYQVTQFGKPVTLSCSQTLNHNVMYWYQQKSSQAPKLLFHYYDKDFNNEADTPDNFQSRRPNTSFCFLDIRSPGLGDTAMYLCATSRDWQIGEQFFGPGTRLTVL.

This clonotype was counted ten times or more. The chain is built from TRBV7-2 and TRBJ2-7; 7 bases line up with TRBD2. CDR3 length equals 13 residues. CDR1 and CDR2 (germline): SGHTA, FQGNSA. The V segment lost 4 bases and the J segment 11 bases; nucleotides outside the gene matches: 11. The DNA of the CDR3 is TGTGCCAGCAGCTCCCCGAGTGGGGGGGAGAAGTACTTC. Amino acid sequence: CASSSPSGGEKYF.

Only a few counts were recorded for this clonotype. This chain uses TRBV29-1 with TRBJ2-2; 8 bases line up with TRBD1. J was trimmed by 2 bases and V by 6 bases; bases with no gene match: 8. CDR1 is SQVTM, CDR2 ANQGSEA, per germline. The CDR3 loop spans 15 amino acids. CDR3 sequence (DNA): TGCAGCGTCAAGCGGCAGGGGGCAAACACCGGGGAGCTGTTTTTT. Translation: CSVKRQGANTGELFF.

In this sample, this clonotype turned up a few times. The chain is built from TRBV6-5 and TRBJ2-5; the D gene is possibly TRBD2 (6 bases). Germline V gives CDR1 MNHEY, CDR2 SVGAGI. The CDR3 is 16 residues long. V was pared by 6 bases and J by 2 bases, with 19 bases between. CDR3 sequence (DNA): TGTGCCAGCAGCCGCTTGAAATTTCGGGGGCAAGAGACCCAGTACTTC. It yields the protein CASSRLKFRGQETQYF.

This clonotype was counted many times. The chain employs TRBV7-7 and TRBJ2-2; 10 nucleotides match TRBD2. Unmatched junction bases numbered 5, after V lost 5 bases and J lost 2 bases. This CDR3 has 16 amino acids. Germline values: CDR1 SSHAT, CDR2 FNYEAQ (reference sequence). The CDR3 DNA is TGTGCCAGCAGCGCCCAACTAGCGGGAAACACCGGGGAGCTGTTTTTT. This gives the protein CASSAQLAGNTGELFF.

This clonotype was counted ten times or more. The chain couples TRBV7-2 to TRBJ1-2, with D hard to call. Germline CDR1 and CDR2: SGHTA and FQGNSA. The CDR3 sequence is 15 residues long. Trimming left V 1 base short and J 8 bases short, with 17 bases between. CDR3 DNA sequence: TGTGCCAGCAGCTTAGTCTCCTCAGCTGCTAGGGGCTACACCTTC. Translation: CASSLVSSAARGYTF. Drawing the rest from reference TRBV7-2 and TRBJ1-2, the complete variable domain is GAGVSQSPSNKVTEKGKDVELRCDPISGHTALYWYRQSLGQGLEFLIYFQGNSAPDKSGLPSDRFSAERTGGSVSTLTIQRTQQEDSAVYLCASSLVSSAARGYTFGSGTRLTVV.

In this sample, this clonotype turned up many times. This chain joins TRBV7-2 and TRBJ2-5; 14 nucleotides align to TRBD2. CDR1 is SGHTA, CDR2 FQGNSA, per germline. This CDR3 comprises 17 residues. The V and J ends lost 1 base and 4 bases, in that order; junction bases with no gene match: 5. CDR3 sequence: CASSLGGGLAGAETQYF. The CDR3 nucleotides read TGTGCCAGCAGCTTAGGGGGGGGACTAGCGGGGGCAGAGACCCAGTACTTC. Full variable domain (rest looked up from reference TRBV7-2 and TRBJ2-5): GAGVSQSPSNKVTEKGKDVELRCDPISGHTALYWYRQSLGQGLEFLIYFQGNSAPDKSGLPSDRFSAERTGGSVSTLTIQRTQQEDSAVYLCASSLGGGLAGAETQYFGPGTRLLVL.

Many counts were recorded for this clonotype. CDR3 nucleotides: TGTGCCAGCAGCTTAAGGGGAAATACGCAGTATTTT. This codes for CASSLRGNTQYF. The V call is TRBV7-3, the J call TRBJ2-3; D unresolved. Trimming stripped 1 base from V and 7 bases from J, with 6 bases between. Germline-derived CDR1 and CDR2 are SGHTA and FQGTGA. The CDR3 runs to 12 residues.

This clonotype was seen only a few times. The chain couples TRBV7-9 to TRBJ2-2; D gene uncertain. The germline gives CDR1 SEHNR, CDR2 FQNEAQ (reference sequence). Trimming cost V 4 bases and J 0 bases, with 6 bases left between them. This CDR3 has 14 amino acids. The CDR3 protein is CASSWVPNTGELFF. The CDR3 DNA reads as TGTGCCAGCAGCTGGGTACCGAACACCGGGGAGCTGTTTTTT.

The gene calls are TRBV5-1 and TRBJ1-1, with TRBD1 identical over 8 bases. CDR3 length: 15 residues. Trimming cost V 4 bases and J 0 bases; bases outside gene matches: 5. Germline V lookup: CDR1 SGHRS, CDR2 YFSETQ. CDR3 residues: CASSTGQAMNTEAFF. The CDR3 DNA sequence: TGCGCCAGCAGCACGGGACAGGCAATGAACACTGAAGCTTTCTTT.

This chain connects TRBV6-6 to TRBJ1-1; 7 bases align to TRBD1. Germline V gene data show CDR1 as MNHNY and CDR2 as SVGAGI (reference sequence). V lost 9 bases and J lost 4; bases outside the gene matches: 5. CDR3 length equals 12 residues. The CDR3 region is CARQGGCTEAFF. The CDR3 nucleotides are TGTGCCAGGCAGGGGGGATGCACTGAAGCTTTCTTT.

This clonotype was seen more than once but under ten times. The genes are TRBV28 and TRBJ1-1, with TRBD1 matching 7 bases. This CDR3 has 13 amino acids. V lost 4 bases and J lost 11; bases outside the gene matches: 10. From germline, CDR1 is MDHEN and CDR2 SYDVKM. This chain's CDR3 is CASSYRGGWEAFF. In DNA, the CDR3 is TGTGCCAGCAGTTACAGGGGAGGGTGGGAGGCTTTCTTT.